Below are 24 T cell receptor beta chains sequenced from a single sample in a study of blood T cell repertoires in COVID-19. Assay used: immunoSEQ multiplex PCR; TCRdb lists only in-frame clones, some missing. The sample lists 250,000 to 350,000 clones, about 93% seen once, with approximately 1.2% in the top ten. The sequenced material came from PBMCs or T cells enriched from blood (not recorded which). The receptors originated from a woman under 40 who had recovered from COVID-19.

The chain employs TRBV7-2 and TRBJ2-5, with D perhaps TRBD2 (7 bases). There are 15 residues in the CDR3. The germline V gene encodes CDR1 SGHTA and CDR2 FQGNSA. V lost 5 bases, J lost 5 bases, and 18 bases lay in between. The chain's CDR3 is CASSLGGGGLETQYF. For the CDR3, the DNA is TGTGCCAGCAGCCTGGGAGGGGGTGGACTTGAGACCCAGTACTTC.

This clone showed up just a few times. This chain joins TRBV28 and TRBJ2-1; D unresolved. Germline V CDR1 and CDR2: MDHEN, SYDVKM. V was shortened by 6 bases and J by 3 bases, with 18 bases between the two germline ends. The CDR3 extends over 16 amino acids. The CDR3 bases are TGTGCCAGCAGGTCCACTGGCGGTCAGAACTACAATGAGCAGTTCTTC. It codes for CASRSTGGQNYNEQFF.

The chain uses TRBV7-6 and TRBJ1-3; 8 nucleotides match TRBD1. Germline V gene lookup returns CDR1 SGHVS and CDR2 FNYEAQ. The J segment lost 0 bases and the V segment lost 4 bases, leaving 8 bases of the junction unmatched. This CDR3 comprises 17 residues. The CDR3 DNA reads TGTGCCAGCAGCTCATCTACAGGGGGGATCTCTGGAAACACCATATATTTT. Translating it yields CASSSSTGGISGNTIYF.

This chain connects TRBV27 to TRBJ2-1; 10 bases agree with TRBD2. The CDR3 consists of 16 residues. Germline loops: CDR1 MNHEY, CDR2 SMNVEV (reference sequence). V lost 0 bases and J lost 8; bases outside the gene matches: 7. The CDR3 region has the DNA TGTGCCAGCAGTTTATCGTCTAGCGGGAGAGTCTATGAGCAGTTCTTC. Residues: CASSLSSSGRVYEQFF.

This clone came up once. Its ends do not fully match the called genes, so a read error is possible. This chain joins TRBV19 and TRBJ1-6; D gene uncertain. From germline, CDR1 is LNHDA and CDR2 SQIVND (reference sequence). There are 15 residues in the CDR3. As DNA, the CDR3 is TGTGCAAGTAAATCTGTCCGAGGGATTAATTCACCCCTCCACTTT. Its protein product is CASKSVRGINSPLHF.

Only a few counts were recorded for this clone. This rearrangement joins TRBV2 to TRBJ2-2; 7 bases map to TRBD1. Germline CDR1 and CDR2: SNHLY and FYNNEI. The CDR3 sequence is 15 residues long. V shed 6 bases, J shed 5 bases, and the junction held 9 bases outside the gene matches. The CDR3 bases are TGTGCCAGCAGCGAACAGGGGCTGCGAACCGGGGAGCTGTTTTTT. It translates to CASSEQGLRTGELFF.

This clone appeared once. V and J are TRBV9 and TRBJ1-1; weak D call: TRBD1 (5 bases). This CDR3 is 14 amino acids long. Germline CDR1 SGDLS, CDR2 YYNGEE. Trimming stripped 4 bases from V and 7 bases from J, with 17 bases between. CDR3 region: CASSPQPTAIEAFF. CDR3 nucleotide sequence: TGTGCCAGCAGCCCCCAGCCGACAGCGATTGAAGCTTTCTTT.

The rearrangement joins TRBV30 to TRBJ2-3; TRBD1 matches at 9 bases. The CDR3 runs to 15 residues. Germline-derived CDR1 and CDR2 are GTSNPN and SVGIG (reference sequence). V was pared by 3 bases and J by 3 bases, with 7 bases of the junction left unmatched. Here the CDR3 DNA reads TGTGCCTGGAGAACAGGGGGCGCAAGGACAGATACGCAGTATTTT. Translating gives CAWRTGGARTDTQYF.

The V and J genes are TRBV28 and TRBJ1-2; TRBD1 matches 10 bases. Germline V gene data show CDR1 as MDHEN and CDR2 as SYDVKM. The J segment lost 7 bases and the V segment lost 4 bases, leaving 9 bases of the junction unmatched. There are 15 residues in the CDR3. Here the CDR3 reads CASSYSPGQGTGYTF. CDR3 bases: TGTGCCAGCAGTTACTCCCCGGGACAGGGGACTGGCTACACCTTC.

V usage is TRBV5-1 and J usage is TRBJ2-1; TRBD1 matches 7 bases. Germline CDR1 and CDR2: SGHRS and YFSETQ. The CDR3 sequence is 14 residues long. The V gene end was trimmed by 4 bases and the J gene end by 2 bases; junction bases not matched to a gene: 3. CDR3 DNA: TGCGCCAGCAGCCGACAGGGCCCCTACAATGAGCAGTTCTTC. This gives the protein CASSRQGPYNEQFF.

This chain joins TRBV13 and TRBJ1-3, with D unclear. Deletions cut 0 bases from V and 0 bases from J, with 6 bases between. Per germline, CDR1 PRHDT and CDR2 FYEKMQ (reference sequence). The CDR3 covers 15 residues. The CDR3 reads CASSLGQNSGNTIYF. The DNA of the CDR3 is TGTGCCAGCAGCTTAGGACAGAACTCTGGAAACACCATATATTTT.

The chain carries TRBV7-2 and TRBJ2-7, with 8 nucleotides matching TRBD2. This CDR3 contains 16 residues. Germline V gene sequence: CDR1 SGHTA, CDR2 FQGNSA. V trimming: 5 bases; J trimming: 1 base; junction bases outside the gene matches: 10. In DNA form, the CDR3 reads TGTGCCAGCAGCCCCCGGGGGGGGGCCTTTTCCTACGAGCAGTACTTC. Amino acid sequence: CASSPRGGAFSYEQYF.

This clone has just a few counts. This sequence joins TRBV6-1 and TRBJ2-7; TRBD2 matches 9 bases. The junction had 1 base not matched to a gene; V was cut back by 1 base and J by 0 bases. CDR3 length: 15 residues. Germline V lookup: CDR1 MNHNS, CDR2 SASEGT. This CDR3 is CASSEVAGASYEQYF. The CDR3, as DNA: TGTGCCAGCAGTGAAGTAGCGGGAGCCTCCTACGAGCAGTACTTC.

This clone appeared once. CDR3: CASSDSRQETQYF. The CDR3 nucleotides are TGTGCCAGCAGCGATAGCAGACAAGAGACCCAGTACTTC. The chain joins TRBV7-2 to TRBJ2-5; D ambiguous. The V end was cut by 5 bases, the J end by 2 bases, with 9 bases between. Per germline, CDR1 SGHTA and CDR2 FQGNSA. This CDR3 comprises 13 residues.

V and J are TRBV27 and TRBJ1-6; D not resolved. This CDR3 has 15 residues. Looked up from germline, CDR1 is MNHEY and CDR2 is SMNVEV (reference sequence). V was trimmed by 2 bases and J by 5 bases, leaving 10 bases between them. The CDR3 region has the DNA TGTGCCAGCAGTTTAACCCAGGCTAATAATTCACCCCTCCACTTT. It specifies CASSLTQANNSPLHF.

V gene TRBV7-2 combines with J gene TRBJ1-1; 11 nucleotides match TRBD1. The V gene end was trimmed by 7 bases and the J gene end by 0 bases; junction bases not matched to a gene: 4. CDR3 length: 15 amino acids. Germline CDR1 reads SGHTA; CDR2 reads FQGNSA. CDR3 DNA sequence: TGTGCCAGCAACGGACAGGGGGCTATGAACACTGAAGCTTTCTTT. It translates to CASNGQGAMNTEAFF.

The J gene is TRBJ2-7, the V gene TRBV6-2 or TRBV6-3; 7 nucleotides align to TRBD2. The CDR3 extends over 13 amino acids. V shed 4 bases, J shed 2 bases, and the junction held 2 bases outside the gene matches. CDR1 MNHEY and CDR2 SVGEGT come from the germline V gene. In nucleotides, the CDR3 is TGTGCCAGCAGTTCTAGCGGCACCTACGAGCAGTACTTC. It translates to CASSSSGTYEQYF.

The genes are TRBV10-1 and TRBJ2-1, with 11 positions matching TRBD2. This CDR3 is built from 16 residues. V lost 3 bases to trimming and J lost 4 bases; unmatched junction nucleotides: 5. Germline V gene sequence: CDR1 WNHNN, CDR2 SYGVQD (reference sequence). As DNA, the CDR3 is TGCGCCAGCAGTGATACGACTAGCGGGGCTTACAATGAGCAGTTCTTC. Its translation: CASSDTTSGAYNEQFF.

The rearrangement links TRBV3-1 (or the pseudogene TRBV3-2) to TRBJ1-4, with 7 bases identical to TRBD1. Germline V gene lookup returns CDR1 LGHDT and CDR2 YNNKEL (reference sequence). This CDR3 is built from 14 residues. V lost 4 bases, J lost 7 bases, and 6 bases stayed unmatched. The CDR3 DNA reads TGTGCCAGCAGCCTTAGGGGGCCGGCTGAAAAACTGTTTTTT. Its protein product is CASSLRGPAEKLFF.

This rearrangement joins TRBV5-1 to TRBJ1-2; a weak D match, TRBD1 (5 bases). The length of the CDR3 is 13 residues. V was shortened by 2 bases and J by 8 bases, with 13 bases between the two germline ends. Germline CDR1 reads SGHRS; CDR2 reads YFSETQ. The CDR3, as DNA: TGCGCCAGCAGCTTCCCAGGGTCGGCGGGCTACACCTTC. It codes for CASSFPGSAGYTF.

V usage is TRBV18 and J usage is TRBJ2-7; D is undetermined. The CDR3 is 13 residues long. Per the germline V gene, CDR1 is KGHSH and CDR2 is LQKENI. The ends were cut back, 2 bases at V and 9 bases at J, with 14 bases in the middle. The CDR3 coding sequence is TGTGCCAGCTCACCAGAGGCCGCAGCGCGGCAGTACTTC. Residues: CASSPEAAARQYF.

V usage is TRBV14 and J usage is TRBJ2-1, with 11 bases identical to TRBD2. There are 16 residues in the CDR3. The J segment lost 8 bases and the V segment lost 5 bases, leaving 11 bases of the junction unmatched. Germline CDR1 is SGHDN and CDR2 is FVKESK. The CDR3 loop reads CASSKDTSGRGDEQFF. CDR3 in DNA: TGTGCCAGCAGCAAGGACACTAGCGGGAGAGGCGATGAGCAGTTCTTC.

This clone was seen just once. V and J are TRBV13 and TRBJ2-3; maybe TRBD1 (6 bases). In germline, CDR1 is PRHDT, CDR2 FYEKMQ (reference sequence). This CDR3 region has 16 residues. V shed 4 bases and J shed 6 bases, with 20 bases lying between them. CDR3 nucleotide sequence: TGTGCCAGCAGCTCGACTCAGGGGTACTCTAGGGATACGCAGTATTTT. Translation: CASSSTQGYSRDTQYF.

J is TRBJ1-3 and V is TRBV5-4, with TRBD1 matching over 8 bases. Germline V gene sequence: CDR1 SGHNT, CDR2 YYREEE (reference sequence). The CDR3 has 14 amino acids. The ends lost 3 bases at V and 6 bases at J; junction bases unmatched: 5. The CDR3 reads CASSSGGLVNTIYF. DNA for the CDR3: TGTGCCAGCAGCTCAGGGGGCTTAGTAAACACCATATATTTT.